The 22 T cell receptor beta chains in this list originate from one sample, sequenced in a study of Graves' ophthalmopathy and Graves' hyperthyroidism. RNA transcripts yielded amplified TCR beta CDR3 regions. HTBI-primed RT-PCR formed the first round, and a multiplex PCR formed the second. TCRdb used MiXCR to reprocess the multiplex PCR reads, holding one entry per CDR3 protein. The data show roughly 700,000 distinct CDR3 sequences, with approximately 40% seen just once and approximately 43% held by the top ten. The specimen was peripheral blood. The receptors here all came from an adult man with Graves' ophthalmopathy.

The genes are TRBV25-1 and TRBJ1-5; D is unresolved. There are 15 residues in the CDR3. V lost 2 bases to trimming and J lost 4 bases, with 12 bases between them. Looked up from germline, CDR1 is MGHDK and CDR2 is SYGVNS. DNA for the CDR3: TGTGCCAGCAGTGAACAAGGCAGAGTTAATCAGCCCCAGCATTTT. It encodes CASSEQGRVNQPQHF.

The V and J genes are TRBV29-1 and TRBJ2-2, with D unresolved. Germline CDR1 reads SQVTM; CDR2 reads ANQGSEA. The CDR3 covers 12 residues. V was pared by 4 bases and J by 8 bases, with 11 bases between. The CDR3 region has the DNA TGCAGCGTTGGGGCCGTACTAGGGGAGCTGTTTTTT. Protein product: CSVGAVLGELFF.

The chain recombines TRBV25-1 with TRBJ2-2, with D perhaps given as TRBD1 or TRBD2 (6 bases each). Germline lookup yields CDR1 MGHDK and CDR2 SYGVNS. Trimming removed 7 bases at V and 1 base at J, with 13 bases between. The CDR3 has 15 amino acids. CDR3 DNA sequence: TGTGCCAGCACGGGGGCCGGATGGAACACCGGGGAGCTGTTTTTT. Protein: CASTGAGWNTGELFF.

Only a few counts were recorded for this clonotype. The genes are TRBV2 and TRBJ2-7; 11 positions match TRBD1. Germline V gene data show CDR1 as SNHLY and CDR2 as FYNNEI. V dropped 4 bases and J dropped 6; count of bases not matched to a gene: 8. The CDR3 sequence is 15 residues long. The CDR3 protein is CASSGLGQGAVEQYF. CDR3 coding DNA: TGTGCCAGCAGTGGATTAGGACAGGGGGCGGTCGAGCAGTACTTC.

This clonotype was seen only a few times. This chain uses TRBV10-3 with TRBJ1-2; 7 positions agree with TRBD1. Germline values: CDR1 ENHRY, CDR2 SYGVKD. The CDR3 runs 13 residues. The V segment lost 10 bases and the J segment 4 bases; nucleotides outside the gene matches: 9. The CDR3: CASSRDSAYGYTF. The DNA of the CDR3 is TGTGCCAGCTCCCGGGACAGTGCCTATGGCTACACCTTC.

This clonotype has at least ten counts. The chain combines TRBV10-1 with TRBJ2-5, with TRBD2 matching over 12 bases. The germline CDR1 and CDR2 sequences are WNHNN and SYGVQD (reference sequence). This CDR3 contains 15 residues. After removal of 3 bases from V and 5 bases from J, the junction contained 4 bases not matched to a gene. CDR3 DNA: TGCGCCAGCAGTGATAGCGGACTAGCGGGGGAGACCCAGTACTTC. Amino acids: CASSDSGLAGETQYF.

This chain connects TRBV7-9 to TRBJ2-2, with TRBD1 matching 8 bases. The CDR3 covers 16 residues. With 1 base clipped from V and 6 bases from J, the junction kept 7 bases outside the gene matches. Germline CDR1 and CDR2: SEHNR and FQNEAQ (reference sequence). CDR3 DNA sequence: TGTGCCAGCAGCTTAGGGGACAGGTATCGCGCCGGGGAGCTGTTTTTT. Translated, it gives CASSLGDRYRAGELFF.

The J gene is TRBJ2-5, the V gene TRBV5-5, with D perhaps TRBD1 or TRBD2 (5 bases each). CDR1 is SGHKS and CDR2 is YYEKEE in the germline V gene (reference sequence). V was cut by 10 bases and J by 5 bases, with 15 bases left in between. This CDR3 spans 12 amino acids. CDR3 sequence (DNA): TGTGCCGGGTCAACGTGGGGGGAGACCCAGTACTTC. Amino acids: CAGSTWGETQYF. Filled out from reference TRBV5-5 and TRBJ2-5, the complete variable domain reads DAGVTQSPTHLIKTRGQQVTLRCSPISGHKSVSWYQQVLGQGPQFIFQYYEKEERGRGNFPDRFSARQFPNYSSELNVNALLLGDSALYLCAGSTWGETQYFGPGTRLLVL.

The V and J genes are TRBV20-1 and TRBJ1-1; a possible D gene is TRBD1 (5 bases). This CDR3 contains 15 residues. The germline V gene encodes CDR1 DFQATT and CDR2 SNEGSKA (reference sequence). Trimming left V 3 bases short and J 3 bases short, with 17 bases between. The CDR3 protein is CSASGVFLGDTEAFF. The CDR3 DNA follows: TGCAGTGCTAGTGGAGTTTTCCTAGGGGACACTGAAGCTTTCTTT.

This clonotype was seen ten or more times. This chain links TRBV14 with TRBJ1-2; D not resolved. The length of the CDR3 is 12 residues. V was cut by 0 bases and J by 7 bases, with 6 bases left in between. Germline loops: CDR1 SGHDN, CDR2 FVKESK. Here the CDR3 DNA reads TGTGCCAGCAGCCAAGATCGTATTGGCTACACCTTC. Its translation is CASSQDRIGYTF.

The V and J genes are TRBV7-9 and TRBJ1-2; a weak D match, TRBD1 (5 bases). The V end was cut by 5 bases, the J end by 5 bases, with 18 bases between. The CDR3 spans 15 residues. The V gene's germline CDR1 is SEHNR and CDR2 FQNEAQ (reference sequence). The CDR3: CASSTPSQGGYGYTF. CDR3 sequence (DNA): TGTGCCAGCAGCACACCTTCTCAGGGAGGATATGGCTACACCTTC. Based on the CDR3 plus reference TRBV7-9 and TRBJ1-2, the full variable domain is DTGVSQNPRHKITKRGQNVTFRCDPISEHNRLYWYRQTLGQGPEFLTYFQNEAQLEKSRLLSDRFSAERPKGSFSTLEIQRTEQGDSAMYLCASSTPSQGGYGYTFGSGTRLTVV.

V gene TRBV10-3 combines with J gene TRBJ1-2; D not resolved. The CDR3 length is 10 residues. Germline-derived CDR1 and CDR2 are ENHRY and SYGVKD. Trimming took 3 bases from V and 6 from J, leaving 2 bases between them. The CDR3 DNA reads TGTGCCATCAGTGAAGATGGCTACACCTTC. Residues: CAISEDGYTF.

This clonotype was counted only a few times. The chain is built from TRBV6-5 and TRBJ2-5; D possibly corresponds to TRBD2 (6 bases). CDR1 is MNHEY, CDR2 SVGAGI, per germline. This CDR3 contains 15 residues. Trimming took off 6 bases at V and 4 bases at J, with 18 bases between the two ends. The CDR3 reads CASRETGTRGETQYF. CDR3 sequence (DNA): TGTGCCAGCAGGGAAACCGGGACTCGTGGAGAGACCCAGTACTTC.

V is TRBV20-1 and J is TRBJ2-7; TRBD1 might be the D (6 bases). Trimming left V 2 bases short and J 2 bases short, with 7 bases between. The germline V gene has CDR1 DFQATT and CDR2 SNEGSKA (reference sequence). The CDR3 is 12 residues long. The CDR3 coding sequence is TGCAGTGCTAGAAACAGGGCCTACGAGCAGTACTTC. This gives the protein CSARNRAYEQYF.

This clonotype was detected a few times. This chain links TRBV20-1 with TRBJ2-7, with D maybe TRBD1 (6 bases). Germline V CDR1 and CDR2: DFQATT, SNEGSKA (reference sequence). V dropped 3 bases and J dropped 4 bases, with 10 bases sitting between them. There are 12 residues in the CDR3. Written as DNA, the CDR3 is TGCAGTGCTAGGGGACAACATTACGAGCAGTACTTC. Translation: CSARGQHYEQYF.

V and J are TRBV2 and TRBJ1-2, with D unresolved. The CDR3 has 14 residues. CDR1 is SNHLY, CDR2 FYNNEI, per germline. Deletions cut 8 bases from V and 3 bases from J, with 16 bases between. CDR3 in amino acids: CASPGVAGDYGYTF. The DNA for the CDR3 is TGTGCCAGCCCTGGGGTTGCCGGGGACTATGGCTACACCTTC.

The CDR3 region is CANQQGPTGELFF. As DNA, the CDR3 is TGTGCCAACCAACAGGGTCCCACCGGGGAGCTGTTTTTT. The chain couples TRBV5-4 to TRBJ2-2; D perhaps matches TRBD1 (6 bases). From germline, CDR1 is SGHNT and CDR2 YYREEE (reference sequence). Trimming cost V 9 bases and J 4 bases, with 13 bases left between them. This CDR3 has 13 amino acids.

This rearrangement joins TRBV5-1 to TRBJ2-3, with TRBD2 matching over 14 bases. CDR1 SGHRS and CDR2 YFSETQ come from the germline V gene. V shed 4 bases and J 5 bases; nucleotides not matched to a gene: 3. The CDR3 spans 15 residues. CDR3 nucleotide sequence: TGCGCCAGCAGCGAGACTAGCGGGAGGGTAGATACGCAGTATTTT. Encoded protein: CASSETSGRVDTQYF.

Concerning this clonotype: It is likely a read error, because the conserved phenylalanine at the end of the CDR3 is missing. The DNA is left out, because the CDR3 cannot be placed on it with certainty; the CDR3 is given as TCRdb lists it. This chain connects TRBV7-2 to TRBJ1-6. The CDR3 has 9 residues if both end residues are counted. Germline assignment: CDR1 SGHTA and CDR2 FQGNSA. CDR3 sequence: CASSLALNG.

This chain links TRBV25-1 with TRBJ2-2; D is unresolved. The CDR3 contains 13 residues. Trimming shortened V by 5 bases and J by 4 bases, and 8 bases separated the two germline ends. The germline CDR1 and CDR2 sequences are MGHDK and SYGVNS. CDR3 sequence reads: CASSSPITGELFF. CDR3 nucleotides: TGTGCCAGCAGTTCGCCGATCACCGGGGAGCTGTTTTTT.

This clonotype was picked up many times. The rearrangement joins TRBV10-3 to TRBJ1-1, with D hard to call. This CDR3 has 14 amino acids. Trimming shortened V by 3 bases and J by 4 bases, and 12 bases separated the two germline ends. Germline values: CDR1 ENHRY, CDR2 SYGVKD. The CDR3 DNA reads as TGTGCCATCAGTGATCGCGAAAGGGCCACTGAAGCTTTCTTT. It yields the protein CAISDRERATEAFF.

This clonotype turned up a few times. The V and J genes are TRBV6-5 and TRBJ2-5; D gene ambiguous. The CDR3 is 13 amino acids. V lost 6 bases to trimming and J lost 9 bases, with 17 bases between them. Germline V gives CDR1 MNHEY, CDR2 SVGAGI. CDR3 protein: CASSLPGSPAQYF. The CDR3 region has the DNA TGTGCCAGCAGCCTACCCGGTTCACCGGCCCAGTACTTC.